This paragraph reports one T cell receptor beta chain. The antigen remains unidentified. This record comes from a study of beta chain features in type 1 diabetes. Isolated RNA was reverse transcribed in full, so expressed TCRB transcripts were sequenced. Clones were read by immunoSEQ multiplex PCR, and TCRdb kept only the in-frame ones, dropping some. There are hundreds of thousands of clones in the sample; approximately 11% occur only once, and more than 0.015% lies in the top ten. Whole-study findings and limits: VDJ junctions in type 1 diabetes patients carried more deletions and fewer insertions. People with Type 1 diabetes carried modestly yet significantly shorter TCRB CDR3s in all four CD4+ subsets.

Germline V gene sequence: CDR1 SGHTA, CDR2 FQGTGA. CDR3 length: 16 residues. J was trimmed by 4 bases and V by 5 bases; bases with no gene match: 10. The chain has TRBV7-3 and TRBJ2-1, with 8 bases that match TRBD2. Sequenced material: naive CD4+ T cells from blood. The sequence came from a man aged 25-40 years with type 1 diabetes. The CDR3 nucleotides read TGTGCCAGCAGCCACTCCGGGGGGGGAGGGTACAATGAGCAGTTCTTC. This sequence encodes CASSHSGGGGYNEQFF.